Presented here are 16 T cell receptor beta chains from one specimen sequenced in a study of CD8 T cells in ankylosing spondylitis. Study-level findings and limits: Ankylosing spondylitis blood seemed to carry a telltale TCR beta motif made of seven or eight highly homologous variants.

TCRdb reanalysed the 5' RACE reads using MiXCR and keeps one entry per CDR3 protein. The profile shows about 340,000 distinct CDR3 sequences, roughly 8% of them singletons. These receptors have no identified antigens. Specimen: blood, either unsorted or a sorted T cell fraction (not recorded which). These receptors were taken from a male donor with ankylosing spondylitis.

This chain joins TRBV11-2 and TRBJ1-2, with a tentative D call TRBD1 (5 bases). Germline CDR1 is SGHAT and CDR2 is FQNNGV. This CDR3 comprises 16 residues. V was shortened by 5 bases and J by 4 bases, with 20 bases between the two germline ends. This CDR3 reads CASSTPRDFGGYGYTF. The DNA for the CDR3 is TGTGCCAGCAGCACGCCCCGGGACTTCGGTGGCTATGGCTACACCTTC. Using reference TRBV11-2 and TRBJ1-2 for the parts outside the CDR3, the full variable domain is EAGVAQSPRYKIIEKRQSVAFWCNPISGHATLYWYQQILGQGPKLLIQFQNNGVVDDSQLPKDRFSAERLKGVDSTLKIQPAKLEDSAVYLCASSTPRDFGGYGYTFGSGTRLTVV.

The gene calls are TRBV5-6 and TRBJ1-1, with 7 bases aligning to TRBD1. The ends lost 5 bases at V and 10 bases at J; junction bases unmatched: 14. The CDR3 spans 14 residues. The germline V gene encodes CDR1 SGHDT and CDR2 YYEEEE. This CDR3 reads CASRRTGGYVGAFF. Written as DNA, the CDR3 is TGTGCCAGCAGACGGACAGGAGGGTATGTAGGAGCTTTCTTT.

This clonotype was seen many times. The germline gene is not matched at one end of the junction; a read error may be the cause. The gene calls are TRBV11-1 and TRBJ1-1; possibly TRBD1 for D (6 bases). From germline, CDR1 is SGHAT and CDR2 FQDESV (reference sequence). This CDR3 comprises 14 residues. This CDR3 reads CASSFKTQGTGAFF. The DNA for the CDR3 is TGTGCCAGCAGCTTTAAGACCCAGGGGACTGGAGCTTTCTTT.

This clonotype has at least ten counts. The rearrangement uses TRBV6-5 and TRBJ1-1, with D possibly being TRBD1 (6 bases). This CDR3 comprises 16 residues. With 0 bases removed from V and 5 bases from J, the gap between germline ends came to 16 bases. Germline-derived CDR1 and CDR2 are MNHEY and SVGAGI. Here the CDR3 reads CASSYSGGAIMTEAFF. For the CDR3, the DNA is TGTGCCAGCAGTTACTCTGGGGGCGCGATTATGACTGAAGCTTTCTTT.

The chain has TRBV24-1 and TRBJ2-3; 12 bases are a match to TRBD2. With 6 bases clipped from V and 0 bases from J, the junction kept 0 bases outside the gene matches. The germline CDR1 and CDR2 sequences are KGHDR and SFDVKD. This CDR3 region has 15 residues. The CDR3 here is CATSLAGGSTDTQYF. DNA for the CDR3: TGTGCCACCAGTCTAGCGGGAGGGAGCACAGATACGCAGTATTTT.

This clonotype was counted ten times or more. This chain connects TRBV4-1 to TRBJ2-5, with D uncertain. The CDR3 is 15 amino acids. V was cut by 4 bases and J by 4 bases, with 16 bases left in between. Germline V gene lookup returns CDR1 MGHRA and CDR2 YSYEKL. The CDR3 DNA reads as TGCGCCAGCAGCCCGAATAAAGAGGTTCGAGAGACCCAGTACTTC. Residues: CASSPNKEVRETQYF.

This clonotype was seen repeatedly, ten times or more. CDR3 sequence (DNA): TGTGCCAGCAGCCCCGGGACAACTAACTATGGCTACACCTTC. Amino acids: CASSPGTTNYGYTF. This sequence joins TRBV27 and TRBJ1-2; TRBD1 might be the D (6 bases). This CDR3 spans 14 amino acids. From germline, CDR1 is MNHEY and CDR2 SMNVEV (reference sequence). Trimming removed 6 bases at V and 0 bases at J, with 11 bases between.

At least ten counts were recorded for this clonotype. CDR3 residues: CASSVRGQGDEKLFF. The CDR3 nucleotides are TGTGCCAGCAGCGTCCGTGGACAGGGGGACGAAAAACTGTTTTTT. The V and J genes are TRBV9 and TRBJ1-4, with 10 bases that match TRBD1. CDR3 length equals 15 residues. V trimming: 2 bases; J trimming: 8 bases; junction bases outside the gene matches: 6. Per germline, CDR1 SGDLS and CDR2 YYNGEE.

The chain links TRBV29-1 to TRBJ2-2; maybe TRBD1 (6 bases). Trimming removed 4 bases from V and 7 bases from J, with 13 bases in between. CDR1 SQVTM and CDR2 ANQGSEA come from the germline V gene. The CDR3 has 13 residues. The CDR3 bases are TGCAGCGTTGGGGGTCAGGGGAACGGGGAGCTGTTTTTT. Its translation is CSVGGQGNGELFF.

In this sample, this clonotype turned up many times. This chain joins TRBV5-5 and TRBJ1-2; D is possibly TRBD1 (5 bases). The CDR3 sequence is 16 residues long. Trimming took off 0 bases at V and 2 bases at J, with 14 bases between the two ends. Germline loops: CDR1 SGHKS, CDR2 YYEKEE (reference sequence). CDR3 sequence (DNA): TGTGCCAGCAGCTTGGTAGGGGACTCCTTAAACTATGGCTACACCTTC. It yields the protein CASSLVGDSLNYGYTF.

This clonotype was found a few times. The chain carries TRBV7-2 and TRBJ2-7; D call uncertain. V gave up 5 bases and J gave up 4 bases, with 12 bases separating them. This CDR3 has 13 amino acids. Germline V gene data show CDR1 as SGHTA and CDR2 as FQGNSA. The CDR3 nucleotides read TGTGCCAGCAGCCCCCAACTCGATTACGAGCAGTACTTC. Translation: CASSPQLDYEQYF.

The chain combines TRBV5-1 with TRBJ2-2; D unclear. Germline CDR1 is SGHRS and CDR2 is YFSETQ. V gave up 1 base and J gave up 6 bases, with 7 bases separating them. This CDR3 region has 13 residues. CDR3 amino acids: CASSLSTAGELFF. The CDR3 DNA is TGCGCCAGCAGCTTGAGCACAGCCGGGGAGCTGTTTTTT.

This clonotype has more than one count but fewer than ten. V gene TRBV20-1 combines with J gene TRBJ2-3; 8 positions agree with TRBD2. CDR3 length equals 14 residues. CDR1 and CDR2 from the germline V gene are DFQATT and SNEGSKA (reference sequence). Losses at the gene ends were 2 bases for V and 1 base for J; bases not matched to a gene: 2. CDR3 nucleotides: TGCAGTGCTAGAACTAGCGGACGCACAGATACGCAGTATTTT. Its protein is CSARTSGRTDTQYF.

This clonotype was found a few times. The chain combines TRBV5-5 with TRBJ2-1, with D unresolved. Germline V CDR1 and CDR2: SGHKS, YYEKEE (reference sequence). Trimming pared 2 bases from V and 2 bases from J, leaving 20 bases between. The CDR3 has 18 residues. The CDR3 region is CASSFDGGGLAAYNEQFF. The DNA of the CDR3 is TGTGCCAGCAGCTTCGACGGCGGCGGTCTCGCCGCCTACAATGAGCAGTTCTTC.

The table lists this clonotype with a few counts. The J gene is TRBJ2-2, the V gene TRBV20-1; D remains ambiguous. Germline loops: CDR1 DFQATT, CDR2 SNEGSKA (reference sequence). Trimming removed 2 bases at V and 6 bases at J, with 10 bases between. CDR3 size: 13 residues. CDR3: CSARSQAPGELFF. CDR3 bases: TGCAGTGCTAGATCCCAAGCGCCCGGGGAGCTGTTTTTT.

This clonotype was detected only a few times. The chain links TRBV10-3 to TRBJ1-5, with D hard to call. Germline assignment: CDR1 ENHRY and CDR2 SYGVKD. Trimming removed 2 bases from V and 4 bases from J, with 12 bases in between. The CDR3 has 15 amino acids. CDR3 residues: CAISELGALNQPQHF. Here the CDR3 DNA reads TGTGCCATCAGTGAGCTAGGAGCCCTTAATCAGCCCCAGCATTTT.